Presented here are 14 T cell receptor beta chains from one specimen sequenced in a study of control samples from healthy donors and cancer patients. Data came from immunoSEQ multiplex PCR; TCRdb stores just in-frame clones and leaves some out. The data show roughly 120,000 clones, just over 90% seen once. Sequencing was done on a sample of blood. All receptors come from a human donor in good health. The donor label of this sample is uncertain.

CDR3 amino acids: CASSYLQGSGELFF. The CDR3 coding sequence is TGTGCCAGCAGTTACCTGCAGGGTTCCGGGGAGCTGTTTTTT. V usage is TRBV6-5 and J usage is TRBJ2-2, with D perhaps TRBD1 (5 bases). With 2 bases removed from V and 6 bases from J, the gap between germline ends came to 10 bases. Per germline, CDR1 MNHEY and CDR2 SVGAGI. There are 14 residues in the CDR3.

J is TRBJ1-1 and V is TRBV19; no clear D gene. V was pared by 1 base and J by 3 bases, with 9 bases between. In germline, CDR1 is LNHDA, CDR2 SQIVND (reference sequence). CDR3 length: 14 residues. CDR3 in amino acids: CASSIVAGYTEAFF. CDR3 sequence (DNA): TGTGCCAGTAGTATAGTAGCGGGATACACTGAAGCTTTCTTT. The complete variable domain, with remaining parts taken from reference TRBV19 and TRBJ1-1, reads DGGITQSPKYLFRKEGQNVTLSCEQNLNHDAMYWYRQDPGQGLRLIYYSQIVNDFQKGDIAEGYSVSREKKESFPLTVTSAQKNPTAFYLCASSIVAGYTEAFFGQGTRLTVV.

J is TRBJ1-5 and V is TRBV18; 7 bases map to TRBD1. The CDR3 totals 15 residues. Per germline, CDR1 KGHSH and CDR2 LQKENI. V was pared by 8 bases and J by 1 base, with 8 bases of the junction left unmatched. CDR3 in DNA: TGTGCCAGCGACAAAGACAGGGCCAGCAATCAGCCCCAGCATTTT. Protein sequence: CASDKDRASNQPQHF.

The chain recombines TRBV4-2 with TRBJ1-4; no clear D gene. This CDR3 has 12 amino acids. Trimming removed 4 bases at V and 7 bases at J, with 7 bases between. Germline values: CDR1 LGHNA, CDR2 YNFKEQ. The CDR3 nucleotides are TGTGCCAGCAGCCTCAATGGTGAAAAACTGTTTTTT. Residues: CASSLNGEKLFF.

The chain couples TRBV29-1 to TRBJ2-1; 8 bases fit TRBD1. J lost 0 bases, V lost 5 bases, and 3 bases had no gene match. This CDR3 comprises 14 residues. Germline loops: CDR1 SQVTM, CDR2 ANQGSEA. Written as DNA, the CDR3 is TGCAGCGTTCGGGACAGGAGCTCCTACAATGAGCAGTTCTTC. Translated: CSVRDRSSYNEQFF.

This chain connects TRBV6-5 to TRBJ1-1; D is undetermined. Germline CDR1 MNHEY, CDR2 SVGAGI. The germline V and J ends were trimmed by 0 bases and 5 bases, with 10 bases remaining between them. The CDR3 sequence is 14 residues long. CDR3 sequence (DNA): TGTGCCAGCAGTTACTCGAGCATAGGGACTGAAGCTTTCTTT. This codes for CASSYSSIGTEAFF.

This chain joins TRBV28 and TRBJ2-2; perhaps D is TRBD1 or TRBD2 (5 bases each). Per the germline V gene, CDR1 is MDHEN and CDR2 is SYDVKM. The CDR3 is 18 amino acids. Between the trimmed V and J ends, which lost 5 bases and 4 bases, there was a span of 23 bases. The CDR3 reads CASSGWDGVGDGTGELFF. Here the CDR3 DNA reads TGTGCCAGCAGTGGGTGGGATGGAGTGGGGGACGGCACCGGGGAGCTGTTTTTT.

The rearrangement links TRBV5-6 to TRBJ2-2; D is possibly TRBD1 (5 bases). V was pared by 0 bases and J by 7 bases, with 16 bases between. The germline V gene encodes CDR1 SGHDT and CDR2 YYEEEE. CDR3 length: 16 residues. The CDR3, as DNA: TGTGCCAGCAGCTTGGATCTGGGGCCCGTTGGCGGGGAGCTGTTTTTT. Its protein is CASSLDLGPVGGELFF.

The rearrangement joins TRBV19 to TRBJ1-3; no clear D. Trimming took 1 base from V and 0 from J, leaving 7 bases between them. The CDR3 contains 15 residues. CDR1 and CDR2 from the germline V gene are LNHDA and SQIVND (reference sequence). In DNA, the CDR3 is TGTGCCAGTAGTATAGGACGATACTCTGGAAACACCATATATTTT. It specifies CASSIGRYSGNTIYF.

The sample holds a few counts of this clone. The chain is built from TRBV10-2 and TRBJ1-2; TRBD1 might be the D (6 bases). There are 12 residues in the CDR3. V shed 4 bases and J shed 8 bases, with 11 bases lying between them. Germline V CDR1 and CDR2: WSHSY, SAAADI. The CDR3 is CASSGTVWGYTF. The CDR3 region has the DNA TGCGCCAGCAGTGGGACAGTCTGGGGCTACACCTTC.

The CDR3 protein is CASSAVRGKEFEDTQYF. Here the CDR3 DNA reads TGTGCCAGCAGTGCGGTCCGAGGGAAGGAATTTGAAGATACGCAGTATTTT. V gene TRBV2 combines with J gene TRBJ2-3, with D maybe TRBD2 (5 bases). In germline, CDR1 is SNHLY, CDR2 FYNNEI. This CDR3 has 17 residues. Between the trimmed V and J ends, which lost 4 bases and 5 bases, there was a span of 22 bases.

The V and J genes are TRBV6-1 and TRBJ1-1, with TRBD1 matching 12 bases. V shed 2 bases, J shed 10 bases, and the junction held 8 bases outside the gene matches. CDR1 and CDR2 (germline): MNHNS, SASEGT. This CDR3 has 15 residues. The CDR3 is CASSEWAGQGARAFF. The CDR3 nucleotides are TGTGCCAGCAGTGAATGGGCGGGACAGGGGGCTCGAGCTTTCTTT.

The CDR3 nucleotides are TGCGCCAGCAGCTCGACCCGGACAGGACCCTACAATGAGCAGTTCTTC. It codes for CASSSTRTGPYNEQFF. V usage is TRBV5-1 and J usage is TRBJ2-1, with 7 bases aligning to TRBD1. The V gene's germline CDR1 is SGHRS and CDR2 YFSETQ. The ends lost 3 bases at V and 2 bases at J; junction bases unmatched: 8. CDR3 length equals 16 residues. The whole variable domain, remainder taken from reference TRBV5-1 and TRBJ2-1, is KAGVTQTPRYLIKTRGQQVTLSCSPISGHRSVSWYQQTPGQGLQFLFEYFSETQRNKGNFPGRFSGRQFSNSRSEMNVSTLELGDSALYLCASSSTRTGPYNEQFFGPGTRLTVL.

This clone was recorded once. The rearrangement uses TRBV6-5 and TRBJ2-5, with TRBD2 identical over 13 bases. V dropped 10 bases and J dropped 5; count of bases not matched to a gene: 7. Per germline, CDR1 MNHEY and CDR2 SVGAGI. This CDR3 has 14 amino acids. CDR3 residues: CAIKLAGGRETQYF. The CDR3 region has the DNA TGTGCCATCAAACTAGCGGGGGGGCGGGAGACCCAGTACTTC.